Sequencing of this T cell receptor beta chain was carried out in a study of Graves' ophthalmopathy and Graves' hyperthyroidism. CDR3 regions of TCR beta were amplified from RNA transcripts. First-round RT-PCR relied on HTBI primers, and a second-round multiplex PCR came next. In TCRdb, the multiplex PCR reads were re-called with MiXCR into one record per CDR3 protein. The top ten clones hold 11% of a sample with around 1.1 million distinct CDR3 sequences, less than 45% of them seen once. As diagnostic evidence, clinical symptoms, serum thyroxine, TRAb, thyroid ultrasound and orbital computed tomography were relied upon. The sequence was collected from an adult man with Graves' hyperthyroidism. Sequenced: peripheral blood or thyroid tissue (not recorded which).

In nucleotides, the CDR3 is TGTGCCATCAGTGACCCGACAGGGAGGTACTTC. Protein product: CAISDPTGRYF. V and J are TRBV10-3 and TRBJ2-7; 7 nucleotides match TRBD1. The CDR3 extends over 11 amino acids. J was trimmed by 12 bases and V by 3 bases; bases with no gene match: 5. The germline V gene encodes CDR1 ENHRY and CDR2 SYGVKD.